The sequence of this T cell receptor beta chain was determined in a study of cytotoxic CD8 clonotypes in ibrutinib-treated CLL. J was trimmed by 3 bases and V by 0 bases; bases with no gene match: 8. Looked up from germline, CDR1 is SGHNT and CDR2 is YENEEA. The CDR3 is made up of 16 amino acids. Method: immunoSEQ multiplex PCR; TCRdb's copy keeps in-frame clones and lacks some. The sample has roughly 6,000 clones, approximately 72% seen once. This rearrangement joins TRBV11-3 to TRBJ2-7; 7 nucleotides match TRBD1. Sequences were derived from PBMCs, sampled before ibrutinib treatment. This receptor was obtained from a human donor with chronic lymphocytic leukemia. Written as DNA, the CDR3 is TGTGCCAGCAGCTTAGAACGCAGGGGGTCGATCTACGAGCAGTACTTC. It encodes CASSLERRGSIYEQYF.